This is a list of T cell receptor beta chains from one sample in a study of cytomegalovirus exposure and HLA in healthy donors. Clones were sequenced by immunoSEQ multiplex PCR, and TCRdb holds only the in-frame ones, with some missing. The table records under 200,000 clones, approximately 79% of them present only once. The sequenced sample consisted of PBMCs. The receptors originated from a man aged 50-60 years in good health and CMV-seropositive. Both conserved end residues are part of each CDR3. The D gene is left open where the match is weak. Not every row has a clone size; where given, it reads once, few, many or a size class.

v_call	d_call	j_call	clone_size	cdr3_nt	cdr3_aa
TRBV19	TRBD1	TRBJ2-6	once	TGTGCCAGTAGGACAGGGACTGGGGCCAACGTCCTGACTTTC	CASRTGTGANVLTF
TRBV4-3	-	TRBJ1-2	-	TGCGCCAGCAGCCAAGATATCACAGGGATGGCCTACTATGGCTACACCTTC	CASSQDITGMAYYGYTF
TRBV2	-	TRBJ1-5	-	TGTGCCAGCAGTGGCAAAAGCGACCGATCCGAGCCCCAGCATTTT	CASSGKSDRSEPQHF
TRBV27	-	TRBJ2-3	-	TGTGCCAGCAGCCCCCACCCGGGTGATACGCAGTATTTT	CASSPHPGDTQYF
TRBV29-1	-	TRBJ2-5	-	TGCAGCGTTTTTGTGGGCGAGACCCAGTACTTC	CSVFVGETQYF
TRBV5-6	-	TRBJ1-3	once	TGTGCCAGCAGCTTAAGAGGGAGCTCTGGGAACACCATATATTTT	CASSLRGSSGNTIYF
TRBV28	TRBD1	TRBJ2-1	-	TGTGCCAGCAGTTCCGGGACAGGGACATACAATGAGCAGTTCTTC	CASSSGTGTYNEQFF
TRBV19	-	TRBJ2-5	-	TGTGCCAGTAGTATCCATATTACAGGAAACCAAGAGACCCAGTACTTC	CASSIHITGNQETQYF
TRBV18	-	TRBJ1-1	-	TGTGCCAGCTCACCTGACAGATCCATGAACACTGAAGCTTTCTTT	CASSPDRSMNTEAFF
TRBV19	TRBD1	TRBJ1-6	-	TGTGCCAGTAGTATGGATCGCGCGCTGACAGGGAATAATTCACCCCTCCACTTT	CASSMDRALTGNNSPLHF
TRBV28	TRBD1	TRBJ1-5	-	TGTGCCAGCAGCTTACAGGGGAAAAATCAGCCCCAGCATTTT	CASSLQGKNQPQHF
TRBV11-3	-	TRBJ2-5	-	TGTGCCAGCGGATCCGGGAGCCAAGAGACCCAGTACTTC	CASGSGSQETQYF
TRBV5-6	TRBD1	TRBJ1-1	-	TGTGCCAGCAGCTTGCTCGCCGGGACAGGGTATGTCGAAGCTTTCTTT	CASSLLAGTGYVEAFF
TRBV18	-	TRBJ2-3	-	TGTGCCAGCTCACCGTCCCGCGGGGTACTCACAGATACGCAGTATTTT	CASSPSRGVLTDTQYF
TRBV9	-	TRBJ1-3	-	TGTGCCAGCAGCGTAGCTACAGGGCCTTCTGGAAACACCATATATTTT	CASSVATGPSGNTIYF
TRBV9	-	TRBJ2-3	-	TGTGCCAGCAGCACCCAGGGCGTACAGGCGCAGTATTTT	CASSTQGVQAQYF
TRBV18	-	TRBJ2-1	-	TGTGCCAGCTCACCACTAAATAGTCGGGACAGGGAACTAGCGGGGCGTTCCTCCTACAATGAGCAGTTCTTC	CASSPLNSRDRELAGRSSYNEQFF
TRBV6-6	-	TRBJ2-7	-	TGTGCCAGCAGTTATCCTACAGGGGCAAAGCTGGGGGAGGCGTACTTC	CASSYPTGAKLGEAYF
TRBV18	-	TRBJ1-3	-	TGTGCCAGCTCCCTGAATGACTCCGTCCCCTCTGGAAACACCATATATTTT	CASSLNDSVPSGNTIYF
TRBV2	TRBD1	TRBJ1-5	-	TGTGCCAGCAGTGGGGACAGATCCAATCAGCCCCAGCATTTT	CASSGDRSNQPQHF
TRBV30	TRBD1	TRBJ1-5	-	TGTGCCTGGAGAGAAACAGGGGGCAGGGAGCCCCAGCATTTT	CAWRETGGREPQHF
TRBV18	TRBD1	TRBJ2-5	-	TGTGCCAGCTCACTTACCGGGACAGGGCGCCAAGAGACCCAGTACTTC	CASSLTGTGRQETQYF
TRBV4-2	TRBD2	TRBJ2-5	-	TGTGCCAGCACCCCCTCCGCGGGGGACGAAGAGACCCAGTACTTC	CASTPSAGDEETQYF
TRBV10-3	TRBD2	TRBJ2-2	-	TGTGCCATCAGGGGGACTAGCGTGGACGGGGAGCTGTTTTTT	CAIRGTSVDGELFF
TRBV7-2	-	TRBJ2-2	once	TGTGCCAGCAGCTCCCATTTAGCGGCGAACACCGGGGAGCTGTTTTTT	CASSSHLAANTGELFF
TRBV4-1	TRBD2	TRBJ2-1	-	TGCGCCAGCAGCCAGCCTCACGGGACTAGCGGGGGGGCTTACAATGAGCAGTTCTTC	CASSQPHGTSGGAYNEQFF
TRBV6-6	-	TRBJ1-2	-	TGTGCCAGCAGTTACTCGGGCGATAACTATGGCTACACCTTC	CASSYSGDNYGYTF
TRBV28	-	TRBJ1-3	-	TGTGCCAGCAGTTCAATCGACGGACAGCATGGAAACACCATATATTTT	CASSSIDGQHGNTIYF
TRBV7-2	-	TRBJ1-1	-	TGTGCCAGCAGCCCTCGGCCCAGGGCTAACACTGAAGCTTTCTTT	CASSPRPRANTEAFF
TRBV6-5	-	TRBJ2-2	-	TGTGCCAGCAGTTACTCTTTTGCTAACACCGGGGAGCTGTTCTTT	CASSYSFANTGELFF
TRBV6-1	-	TRBJ2-1	few	TGTGCCAGCAGTGACGCCAGGCTCCCAAGTAGGTTCTTC	CASSDARLPSRFF
TRBV7-3	TRBD2	TRBJ2-2	-	TGTGCCAGCAGCGGGGCTAGCGGGGGGACGAACACCGGGGAGCTGTTTTTT	CASSGASGGTNTGELFF
TRBV6-5	-	TRBJ2-2	-	TGTGCCAGCAGCCCAGGCACCGGGGAGCTGTTTTTT	CASSPGTGELFF
TRBV19	-	TRBJ2-7	-	TGTGCCAGTAGTATTGGTACAGGGACCTACGAGCAGTACTTC	CASSIGTGTYEQYF